This T cell receptor (beta chain) stems from a study of control samples from healthy donors and cancer patients. The data were produced by immunoSEQ multiplex PCR, yet TCRdb's version contains in-frame clones alone and is incomplete. Altogether tens of thousands of clones are present, under 95% being singletons, with the ten largest covering roughly 1.3%. Per germline, CDR1 MGHRA and CDR2 YSYEKL. Between the trimmed V and J ends, which lost 3 bases and 5 bases, there was a span of 10 bases. The CDR3 length is 13 residues. The sequenced material came from PBMCs. The receptor comes from a woman aged 40 to 49 with lung cancer. This chain uses TRBV4-1 with TRBJ1-1; D remains unclear. CDR3 in amino acids: CASSQSAGTEAFF. The CDR3 region has the DNA TGCGCCAGCAGCCAGTCAGCGGGAACTGAAGCTTTCTTT.